Each of the 29 T cell receptor beta chains below was sequenced from the same sample in a study of T-cell memory formation after mild COVID-19. Via MiXCR, TCRdb re-called the 5' RACE reads, giving one row per CDR3 protein. The profile shows some 50,000 distinct CDR3 sequences, 25% to 35% of them singletons. The sequenced sample consisted of PBMCs or a T cell subset sorted from them (not recorded which). The origin of the receptors is a man younger than 30 who had mild COVID-19 (a few samples of this study predate the infection). Cell type and time point are not known.

The rearrangement uses TRBV7-9 and TRBJ1-2, with D possibly TRBD1 on 6 matching bases. Germline V gives CDR1 SEHNR, CDR2 FQNEAQ (reference sequence). The CDR3 runs to 17 residues. The V end lost 5 bases, the J end lost 2 bases, and 21 bases lay between the germline ends. In DNA form, the CDR3 reads TGTGCCAGCAGCGCCCCGGGACATCCACTGGCCAACTATGGCTACACCTTC. Its protein is CASSAPGHPLANYGYTF.

The table lists this clonotype with many counts. The chain has TRBV7-8 and TRBJ2-5, with D possibly matching TRBD2 (6 bases). The CDR3 is 14 amino acids. V was trimmed by 5 bases and J by 5 bases, leaving 15 bases between them. The germline CDR1 and CDR2 sequences are SGHVS and FQNEAQ. The CDR3 here is CASSPHGSEETQYF. CDR3 DNA sequence: TGTGCCAGCAGCCCGCACGGGAGTGAGGAGACCCAGTACTTC.

V usage is TRBV3-1 and J usage is TRBJ2-3, with 7 bases lining up with TRBD1. Trimming took 2 bases from V and 3 from J; bases not matched to a gene: 5. The CDR3 sequence is 15 residues long. CDR1 and CDR2 (germline): LGHDT, YNNKEL (reference sequence). CDR3 loop: CASSQYAQGTDTQYF. In DNA form, the CDR3 reads TGTGCCAGCAGCCAATACGCACAGGGGACAGATACGCAGTATTTT.

This clonotype was counted a few times. This chain connects TRBV24-1 to TRBJ2-1; a weak D match, TRBD1 (5 bases). Germline CDR1 KGHDR, CDR2 SFDVKD. The CDR3 sequence is 16 residues long. V dropped 0 bases and J dropped 8 bases, with 16 bases sitting between them. For the CDR3, the DNA is TGTGCCACCAGTGATTTGAATGCGACAGCTAACGATGAGCAGTTCTTC. This gives the protein CATSDLNATANDEQFF.

The genes are TRBV21-1 and TRBJ2-3; the table's D gene call, TRBD2, was not cross checked with the DNA. TRBV21-1 represents a pseudogene. The CDR3 has 16 amino acids. The CDR3 nucleotides read TGTGCCAGCAGCAAAGGGCGCGGGGGGGCAACAGATACGCAGTATTTT. This codes for CASSKGRGGATDTQYF.

Details on this clonotype: This likely comes from a read error, as the CDR3 has no conserved phenylalanine or tryptophan at its end. The chain carries TRBV20-1 and TRBJ1-2, with no clear D. This CDR3 region has 14 residues. From germline, CDR1 is DFQATT and CDR2 SNEGSKA (reference sequence). V shed 0 bases and J shed 1 base, with 9 bases lying between them. For the CDR3, the DNA is TGCAGTGCTAGAGATGTACTGGTTAACTATGGCTACACCTCC. This codes for CSARDVLVNYGYTS.

This clonotype occurred a few times. V usage is TRBV9 and J usage is TRBJ2-1, with 11 bases that match TRBD2. This CDR3 comprises 16 residues. Germline-derived CDR1 and CDR2 are SGDLS and YYNGEE. V lost 1 base, J lost 2 bases, and 2 bases stayed unmatched. The CDR3 sequence: CASSVSSGGAYNEQFF. The CDR3 nucleotides are TGTGCCAGCAGCGTAAGTAGCGGGGGGGCCTACAATGAGCAGTTCTTC.

This clonotype was observed a few times. This chain uses TRBV5-1 with TRBJ2-1; TRBD2 aligns across 7 bases. The CDR3 covers 16 residues. The germline V gene has CDR1 SGHRS and CDR2 YFSETQ. V dropped 4 bases and J dropped 3; count of bases not matched to a gene: 10. In DNA, the CDR3 is TGCGCCAGCAGCCGAGCGGGGCGGGGTAACTACAATGAGCAGTTCTTC. Residues: CASSRAGRGNYNEQFF.

The genes are TRBV11-2 and TRBJ2-6; D might be TRBD2 (5 bases). The V end lost 4 bases, the J end lost 4 bases, and 8 bases lay between the germline ends. Germline V CDR1 and CDR2: SGHAT, FQNNGV. The CDR3 covers 14 residues. DNA of the CDR3: TGTGCCAGCAGCTCCTCGGGAGGGGCCAACGTCCTGACTTTC. Translated, it gives CASSSSGGANVLTF.

CDR3 residues: CASSQFPPLNTDTEAFF. The CDR3 coding sequence is TGCGCCAGCAGCCAATTTCCCCCGCTGAACACTGACACTGAAGCTTTCTTT. This chain uses TRBV4-1 with TRBJ1-1; D gene uncertain. The CDR3 is 17 residues long. Per the germline V gene, CDR1 is MGHRA and CDR2 is YSYEKL. V was clipped by 2 bases and J by 3 bases, with 19 bases between them.

This clonotype has only a few counts. This sequence joins TRBV5-6 and TRBJ2-7; the D gene is possibly TRBD1 (5 bases). Germline assignment: CDR1 SGHDT and CDR2 YYEEEE. The CDR3 runs to 14 residues. Deletions cut 4 bases from V and 0 bases from J, with 11 bases between. The CDR3 loop is CASSHGQGSYEQYF. As DNA, the CDR3 is TGTGCCAGCAGCCATGGCCAGGGCTCCTACGAGCAGTACTTC.

The chain is built from TRBV4-3 and TRBJ2-3; D may correspond to TRBD1 or TRBD2 (6 bases each). CDR3 length equals 18 residues. V lost 4 bases and J lost 2, with 22 bases in between. Germline CDR1 LGHNA, CDR2 YSLEER. The CDR3 is CASSRGGGGRGFTDTQYF. DNA of the CDR3: TGCGCCAGCAGCCGAGGGGGTGGAGGGCGCGGATTCACAGATACGCAGTATTTT.

The chain carries TRBV5-1 and TRBJ1-2; D ambiguous. Germline CDR1 SGHRS, CDR2 YFSETQ. Trimming left V 4 bases short and J 3 bases short, with 19 bases between. The CDR3 covers 16 residues. The CDR3 nucleotides read TGCGCCAGCAGCCCGATTGGAGTCAGGTCCTACTATGGCTACACCTTC. Translation: CASSPIGVRSYYGYTF.

The table lists this clonotype with a few counts. The chain links TRBV7-9 to TRBJ1-2; D gene uncertain. CDR3 length equals 13 residues. Germline CDR1 is SEHNR and CDR2 is FQNEAQ (reference sequence). Between the trimmed V and J ends, which lost 4 bases and 4 bases, there was a span of 10 bases. CDR3 nucleotides: TGTGCCAGCAGCTATACAGCATCCTATGGCTACACCTTC. Translated: CASSYTASYGYTF.

This chain uses TRBV30 with TRBJ2-6; D gene ambiguous. Per the germline V gene, CDR1 is GTSNPN and CDR2 is SVGIG (reference sequence). The V and J ends lost 4 bases and 0 bases respectively, with 10 bases between them. The CDR3 runs 15 residues. The CDR3 loop reads CAWMFDDSGANVLTF. The CDR3 bases are TGTGCCTGGATGTTCGATGACTCTGGGGCCAACGTCCTGACTTTC.

This clonotype was detected a few times. The chain carries TRBV5-1 and TRBJ2-5, with unresolved D. Per germline, CDR1 SGHRS and CDR2 YFSETQ. V dropped 0 bases and J dropped 1 base, with 13 bases sitting between them. CDR3 length: 16 residues. The CDR3, as DNA: TGCGCCAGCAGCTTGGATGTTCAGAAAACCCAAGAGACCCAGTACTTC. Translating gives CASSLDVQKTQETQYF.

The gene calls are TRBV6-5 and TRBJ2-1; 9 bases align to TRBD2. CDR3 length: 14 amino acids. Germline lookup yields CDR1 MNHEY and CDR2 SVGAGI. V gave up 7 bases and J gave up 9 bases; unmatched junction bases: 10. The CDR3 reads CASTGAGGSTEQFF. As DNA, the CDR3 is TGTGCCAGCACTGGGGCGGGGGGGAGTACTGAGCAGTTCTTC.

The chain uses TRBV4-1 and TRBJ2-1, with 11 bases matching TRBD2. The J segment lost 5 bases and the V segment lost 3 bases, leaving 3 bases of the junction unmatched. Germline loops: CDR1 MGHRA, CDR2 YSYEKL. The CDR3 loop spans 15 amino acids. The CDR3 DNA is TGCGCCAGCAGCCAGACTAGCGGGGCTAACAATGAGCAGTTCTTC. This encodes CASSQTSGANNEQFF.

The chain employs TRBV12-3 or TRBV12-4 and TRBJ2-4; D unresolved. The V end was cut by 1 base, the J end by 0 bases, with 19 bases between. CDR3 length equals 19 residues. The CDR3: CASSLVTRGPLLAKNIQYF. The CDR3 coding sequence is TGTGCCAGCAGTTTAGTGACTCGAGGTCCGTTACTAGCCAAAAACATTCAGTACTTC.

This chain uses TRBV30 with TRBJ1-4, with D tentatively TRBD1 (6 bases). Trimming removed 3 bases at V and 5 bases at J, with 19 bases between. The CDR3 is 16 amino acids. CDR1 and CDR2 (germline): GTSNPN, SVGIG (reference sequence). The CDR3 spells CAWSSPNGQINEKLFF. The CDR3 nucleotides read TGTGCCTGGAGCTCCCCCAATGGACAGATAAATGAAAAACTGTTTTTT.

This CDR3 is CASSPGVESYEQYF. The CDR3 nucleotides are TGTGCCAGCAGCCCAGGGGTGGAGTCTTACGAGCAGTACTTC. V is TRBV7-6 and J is TRBJ2-7; D perhaps matches TRBD1 (6 bases). The V gene's germline CDR1 is SGHVS and CDR2 FNYEAQ. The V end was cut by 5 bases, the J end by 4 bases, with 15 bases between. This CDR3 has 14 amino acids.

CDR3 coding DNA: TGCGCCAGCAGCCCGGTCCCAAGCTCCTACGAGCAGTACTTC. Its protein is CASSPVPSSYEQYF. V usage is TRBV4-3 and J usage is TRBJ2-7; no firm D call. The CDR3 sequence is 14 residues long. V was shortened by 4 bases and J by 0 bases, with 10 bases between the two germline ends. Germline V gives CDR1 LGHNA, CDR2 YSLEER.

The chain couples TRBV3-1 to TRBJ2-7; 8 positions match TRBD2. The CDR3 has 14 amino acids. Germline loops: CDR1 LGHDT, CDR2 YNNKEL (reference sequence). The trim removed 5 bases at V and 3 bases at J, leaving 6 bases unmatched. The CDR3 DNA sequence: TGTGCCAGCAGCGGAGCGGGGGCTAACTACGAGCAGTACTTC. This translates into CASSGAGANYEQYF.

In this sample, this clonotype turned up a few times. This chain connects TRBV4-1 to TRBJ2-5, with TRBD2 matching over 7 bases. With 2 bases clipped from V and 2 bases from J, the junction kept 5 bases outside the gene matches. The germline V gene has CDR1 MGHRA and CDR2 YSYEKL. The CDR3 extends over 15 amino acids. The CDR3 sequence: CASSQRGGGQETQYF. In DNA form, the CDR3 reads TGCGCCAGCAGCCAACGCGGGGGTGGACAAGAGACCCAGTACTTC.

This clonotype was observed a handful of times. The CDR3 spells CASGFGSYEQYF. The CDR3 DNA reads TGTGCTAGTGGTTTCGGCAGCTACGAGCAGTACTTC. The chain is built from TRBV12-5 and TRBJ2-7; D gene unclear. The CDR3 is made up of 12 amino acids. The V gene's germline CDR1 is LGHNT and CDR2 FRNRAP. Between the trimmed V and J ends, which lost 3 bases and 3 bases, there was a span of 6 bases.

This chain joins TRBV11-2 and TRBJ2-3, with D perhaps matching TRBD2 (5 bases). The CDR3 runs to 16 residues. The V end was cut by 1 base, the J end by 0 bases, with 11 bases between. Germline V CDR1 and CDR2: SGHAT, FQNNGV. The CDR3 loop reads CASSLGRRTSTDTQYF. The CDR3 DNA follows: TGTGCCAGCAGCTTAGGAAGGCGGACTAGCACAGATACGCAGTATTTT.

The rearrangement uses TRBV12-3 or TRBV12-4 and TRBJ2-5; unclear D gene. V dropped 5 bases and J dropped 5 bases, with 12 bases sitting between them. The CDR3 loop spans 13 amino acids. This CDR3 is CASSPKIQETQYF. CDR3 in DNA: TGTGCCAGCAGTCCCAAGATACAGGAGACCCAGTACTTC.

A few counts support this clonotype. The chain combines TRBV10-2 with TRBJ2-2, with TRBD2 matching over 7 bases. This CDR3 has 16 residues. V shed 0 bases and J 4 bases; nucleotides not matched to a gene: 5. Germline-derived CDR1 and CDR2 are WSHSY and SAAADI. The CDR3 spells CASSESTWGGTGELFF. The CDR3 bases are TGCGCCAGCAGTGAGTCGACCTGGGGGGGCACCGGGGAGCTGTTTTTT.

The chain couples TRBV3-1 to TRBJ2-2; unclear D gene. This CDR3 contains 14 residues. Trimming cost V 2 bases and J 7 bases, with 11 bases left between them. Germline CDR1 LGHDT, CDR2 YNNKEL (reference sequence). CDR3 residues: CASSQLPPGGELFF. CDR3 coding DNA: TGTGCCAGCAGCCAACTCCCTCCGGGCGGGGAGCTGTTTTTT.